These 10 T cell receptor beta chains were sequenced from one sample in a study of blood T cell repertoires in COVID-19. Data came from immunoSEQ multiplex PCR; TCRdb stores just in-frame clones and leaves some out. Of over 200,000 clones listed, about four fifths are singletons. The specimen was peripheral blood. All receptors come from a woman aged 45 to 65 with active or convalescent COVID-19.

The rearrangement links TRBV18 to TRBJ1-5, with no clear D. Per the germline V gene, CDR1 is KGHSH and CDR2 is LQKENI. The CDR3 length is 16 residues. The V end lost 1 base, the J end lost 1 base, and 11 bases lay between the germline ends. The CDR3 DNA reads TGTGCCAGCTCACCACTCGGCCGAGGGAGCAATCAGCCCCAGCATTTT. It specifies CASSPLGRGSNQPQHF.

V usage is TRBV6-6 and J usage is TRBJ2-3; D might be TRBD1 (6 bases). From germline, CDR1 is MNHNY and CDR2 SVGAGI (reference sequence). The V end lost 2 bases, the J end lost 0 bases, and 9 bases lay between the germline ends. There are 15 residues in the CDR3. CDR3 region: CASSYRTASTDTQYF. The DNA of the CDR3 is TGTGCCAGCAGTTACCGGACAGCTAGCACAGATACGCAGTATTTT.

The V gene is TRBV11-2, the J gene TRBJ2-5; D uncertain. The V and J ends lost 1 base and 7 bases respectively, with 10 bases between them. Germline loops: CDR1 SGHAT, CDR2 FQNNGV. The CDR3 extends over 13 amino acids. CDR3 in amino acids: CASSLVARGTQYF. CDR3 nucleotide sequence: TGTGCCAGCAGCTTAGTAGCCCGAGGGACCCAGTACTTC.

V usage is TRBV5-1 and J usage is TRBJ2-1; 8 bases are shared with TRBD1. Germline CDR1 is SGHRS and CDR2 is YFSETQ. Trimming removed 4 bases from V and 6 bases from J; junction bases left unmatched: 3. This CDR3 has 13 amino acids. The CDR3 loop reads CASSPGTGNEQFF. DNA of the CDR3: TGCGCCAGCAGCCCCGGGACAGGCAATGAGCAGTTCTTC.

This clone occurred a few times. The V and J genes are TRBV5-4 and TRBJ2-6, with D perhaps matching TRBD1 (6 bases). Trimming took off 3 bases at V and 1 base at J, with 14 bases between the two ends. The CDR3 covers 17 residues. CDR1 and CDR2 from the germline V gene are SGHNT and YYREEE (reference sequence). This chain's CDR3 is CASSSRGRLSGANVLTF. In DNA form, the CDR3 reads TGTGCCAGCAGCTCCAGGGGTAGGCTTTCTGGGGCCAACGTCCTGACTTTC.

V usage is TRBV28 and J usage is TRBJ1-3; D perhaps matches TRBD1 (5 bases). V was trimmed by 5 bases and J by 0 bases, leaving 23 bases between them. The CDR3 loop spans 19 amino acids. CDR1 and CDR2 from the germline V gene are MDHEN and SYDVKM. The CDR3 DNA sequence: TGTGCCAGCAGTCCCTCCTTAGGGGTAAGGGTCAACTCTGGAAACACCATATATTTT. Translating gives CASSPSLGVRVNSGNTIYF.

This clone has only a few counts. The chain has TRBV9 and TRBJ1-1; possibly TRBD1 for D (5 bases). Deletions cut 4 bases from V and 7 bases from J, with 14 bases between. The CDR3 consists of 13 residues. Per the germline V gene, CDR1 is SGDLS and CDR2 is YYNGEE. The CDR3 loop reads CASSFTGSVEAFF. The CDR3 DNA reads TGTGCCAGCAGCTTCACAGGTTCGGTTGAAGCTTTCTTT.

The chain is built from TRBV24-1 and TRBJ2-7, with D hard to call. CDR1 is KGHDR, CDR2 SFDVKD, per germline. The CDR3 totals 15 residues. V lost 5 bases and J lost 0, with 13 bases in between. CDR3 nucleotide sequence: TGTGCCACCAGTGCAGGATCTCGCTGCTCCTACGAGCAGTACGTC. This gives the protein CATSAGSRCSYEQYV.

This chain joins TRBV11-2 and TRBJ2-3, with 7 bases identical to TRBD2. V lost 6 bases to trimming and J lost 5 bases; unmatched junction nucleotides: 11. The CDR3 has 15 amino acids. Germline CDR1 SGHAT, CDR2 FQNNGV. The CDR3, as DNA: TGTGCCAGCAGGACCCCAGGACTAGGTCAAGATACGCAGTATTTT. Translated, it gives CASRTPGLGQDTQYF.

This chain links TRBV28 with TRBJ1-2, with D perhaps matching TRBD1 (5 bases). The CDR3 totals 15 residues. V was cut by 3 bases and J by 4 bases, with 15 bases left in between. Germline assignment: CDR1 MDHEN and CDR2 SYDVKM. CDR3: CASSLGGAGSYGYTF. The CDR3 DNA reads as TGTGCCAGCAGTTTGGGTGGGGCCGGTAGCTATGGCTACACCTTC.